This TCR beta chain was recorded in a study of blood T cells in healthy people across ages. Findings of the study overall: Any changes in expanded clonotypes were possibly confounded, as donor CMV status remained unknown. A strong correlation was found between TCR beta diversity and the percentage of naive T cells.

Samples each yielded at least 5 micrograms of total RNA. Using a J-beta primer mix together with a sample-barcoded 5' primer, a second PCR was run for roughly 6 to 12 cycles. Each CDR3 protein is one row after TCRdb ran MiXCR on the 5' RACE reads. Of 700,000 to 800,000 distinct CDR3 sequences in the sample, roughly 41% were seen once. A word on this clonotype: The antigen is undetermined.

The CDR3 sequence is 17 residues long. Trimming removed 0 bases from V and 4 bases from J; junction bases left unmatched: 7. From germline, CDR1 is LNHNV and CDR2 YYDKDF (reference sequence). This chain connects TRBV15 to TRBJ2-3, with TRBD2 matching 10 bases. The sample consisted of blood. This TCR came from an older woman in good health. Here the CDR3 reads CATSRDEASGRPDTQYF. In nucleotides, the CDR3 is TGTGCCACCAGCAGAGATGAAGCTAGCGGGAGACCAGATACGCAGTATTTT.